The T cell receptor beta chain described here comes from a study of T cell changes during pregnancy in multiple sclerosis. The table came from immunoSEQ multiplex PCR; TCRdb's copy has only in-frame clones and leaves some out. Of approximately 30,000 clones listed, just over 90% are singletons. The CDR3 is 15 residues long. In germline, CDR1 is MNHEY, CDR2 SVGAGI. Trimming stripped 0 bases from V and 1 base from J, with 9 bases between. The source is a female donor with multiple sclerosis, enrolled in a pregnancy study. The specimen was CD8+ T cells from peripheral blood mononuclear cells, collected before pregnancy. The chain couples TRBV6-5 to TRBJ1-1; D remains unclear. The CDR3, as DNA: TGTGCCAGCAGTTACTCCCTCGCGGGGAACACTGAAGCTTTCTTT. It codes for CASSYSLAGNTEAFF.